This T cell receptor (beta chain) came from a study of shared clonotypes between healthy human individuals. Of note for this clone: Its antigen is not identified.

The assay used deep level. Sequencing was performed with immunoSEQ multiplex PCR; in TCRdb, only in-frame clones are kept and a portion is missing. The data show 2 million to 2.5 million clones, more than 85% seen once. In germline, CDR1 is MGHRA, CDR2 YSYEKL. The ends were cut back, 1 base at V and 5 bases at J, with 9 bases in the middle. The CDR3 is 14 residues long. Naive CD8 isolation took CD45RO-negative cells positively selected for CCR7 and excluded terminally differentiated effector memory CD45RA+ cells. Findings of the study overall: The low donor count limited represented genetic and exposure-history diversity.

The material sequenced was naive CD8+ T cells from PBMCs. This TCR was recovered from a young man in good health. Some clones in this sample may be carry-over from other donors' samples. The chain combines TRBV4-1 with TRBJ2-1; D remains unclear. CDR3 loop: CASSQVGWNNEQFF. The CDR3 coding sequence is TGCGCCAGCAGCCAAGTCGGGTGGAACAATGAGCAGTTCTTC.